Listed here are 29 T cell receptor beta chains from one sample, sequenced in a study of memory CD4+ T cells and cytomegalovirus serostatus. Single viable CD3+CD4+CD8-CD45RO+ cells were sorted as the memory CD4+ T cells. The data were produced by immunoSEQ multiplex PCR, yet TCRdb's version contains in-frame clones alone and is incomplete. The sample shows under 80,000 clones, under 80% of them seen only once. The specimen was memory CD4+ T cells from blood. The receptors originated from an adult in good health and CMV-seropositive.

The rearrangement links TRBV28 to TRBJ1-6, with 7 bases aligning to TRBD1. The CDR3 is 16 residues long. Per the germline V gene, CDR1 is MDHEN and CDR2 is SYDVKM. Trimming cost V 1 base and J 6 bases; bases outside gene matches: 6. CDR3 region: CASSLLRAGGNSPLHF. DNA for the CDR3: TGTGCCAGCAGTTTATTAAGGGCAGGGGGTAATTCACCCCTCCACTTT.

This clone has more than one count but fewer than ten. This sequence joins TRBV5-1 and TRBJ2-5, with 8 positions matching TRBD1. From germline, CDR1 is SGHRS and CDR2 YFSETQ. The CDR3 has 17 amino acids. The ends lost 0 bases at V and 2 bases at J; junction bases unmatched: 9. This CDR3 is CASSLAGQGASQETQYF. DNA for the CDR3: TGCGCCAGCAGCTTGGCCGGGCAGGGGGCGTCTCAAGAGACCCAGTACTTC.

The V and J genes are TRBV4-1 and TRBJ2-1; no firm D call. Per the germline V gene, CDR1 is MGHRA and CDR2 is YSYEKL. The CDR3 has 16 residues. V lost 0 bases and J 2 bases, leaving 11 bases between the germline ends. Here the CDR3 DNA reads TGCGCCAGCAGCCAAGAGCGCGGATCCGCCTACAATGAGCAGTTCTTC. Protein: CASSQERGSAYNEQFF.

J is TRBJ2-3 and V is TRBV9, with D possibly matching TRBD2 (6 bases). The V end was cut by 0 bases, the J end by 0 bases, with 8 bases between. The CDR3 consists of 15 residues. Germline values: CDR1 SGDLS, CDR2 YYNGEE. CDR3 amino acids: CASSVGGVSTDTQYF. In nucleotides, the CDR3 is TGTGCCAGCAGCGTAGGCGGGGTGAGCACAGATACGCAGTATTTT.

This clone has just a few counts. The J gene is TRBJ1-1, the V gene TRBV5-6; D not certain. This CDR3 comprises 13 residues. Deletions cut 2 bases from V and 0 bases from J, with 5 bases between. Germline V gene data show CDR1 as SGHDT and CDR2 as YYEEEE. The CDR3 loop reads CASSFRVNTEAFF. The CDR3 region has the DNA TGTGCCAGCAGCTTCAGAGTGAACACTGAAGCTTTCTTT. The full variable domain, rest sourced from reference TRBV5-6 and TRBJ1-1, is DAGVTQSPTHLIKTRGQQVTLRCSPKSGHDTVSWYQQALGQGPQFIFQYYEEEERQRGNFPDRFSGHQFPNYSSELNVNALLLGDSALYLCASSFRVNTEAFFGQGTRLTVV.

CDR3: CASSYRGQGAGYGYTF. As DNA, the CDR3 is TGTGCCAGCAGCTACCGTGGACAGGGGGCGGGCTATGGCTACACCTTC. This chain joins TRBV7-2 and TRBJ1-2; 11 positions agree with TRBD1. This CDR3 region has 16 residues. The trim removed 4 bases at V and 4 bases at J, leaving 8 bases unmatched. The germline gives CDR1 SGHTA, CDR2 FQGNSA. Using reference TRBV7-2 and TRBJ1-2 for the parts outside the CDR3, the full variable domain is GAGVSQSPSNKVTEKGKDVELRCDPISGHTALYWYRQSLGQGLEFLIYFQGNSAPDKSGLPSDRFSAERTGGSVSTLTIQRTQQEDSAVYLCASSYRGQGAGYGYTFGSGTRLTVV.

The CDR3 sequence: CASSYKETQYF. The CDR3 DNA follows: TGTGCCAGCAGTTATAAAGAGACCCAGTACTTC. This chain connects TRBV5-4 to TRBJ2-5; no firm D call. V dropped 5 bases and J dropped 3 bases, with 5 bases sitting between them. The germline V gene encodes CDR1 SGHNT and CDR2 YYREEE (reference sequence). The CDR3 totals 11 residues.

This clone was detected once. The gene calls are TRBV11-2 and TRBJ2-7; TRBD1 aligns across 10 bases. V dropped 4 bases and J dropped 3; count of bases not matched to a gene: 3. The CDR3 is 14 residues long. Germline V gene sequence: CDR1 SGHAT, CDR2 FQNNGV. The CDR3 coding sequence is TGTGCCAGCAGCTGGACAGGGGGTGGCTACGAGCAGTACTTC. Translated, it gives CASSWTGGGYEQYF.

This clone has a count of ten or more. J is TRBJ1-6 and V is TRBV19, with 9 bases identical to TRBD1. From germline, CDR1 is LNHDA and CDR2 SQIVND (reference sequence). Unmatched junction bases numbered 5, after V lost 6 bases and J lost 5 bases. This CDR3 spans 15 amino acids. CDR3 bases: TGTGCCAGTAGAAGGACAGGGGTTAATAATTCACCCCTCCACTTT. It yields the protein CASRRTGVNNSPLHF.

The rearrangement uses TRBV6-5 and TRBJ2-3, with no clear D. This CDR3 has 14 amino acids. From germline, CDR1 is MNHEY and CDR2 SVGAGI. Trimming took off 5 bases at V and 2 bases at J, with 11 bases between the two ends. CDR3 residues: CASSTEQLTDTQYF. DNA for the CDR3: TGTGCCAGCAGTACAGAACAACTCACAGATACGCAGTATTTT.

The chain employs TRBV5-4 and TRBJ2-3; the D call may be TRBD1 or TRBD2 (5 bases each). The V end was cut by 0 bases, the J end by 0 bases, with 11 bases between. The V gene's germline CDR1 is SGHNT and CDR2 YYREEE (reference sequence). This CDR3 is built from 16 residues. Here the CDR3 reads CASSLAGGRSTDTQYF. The CDR3 coding sequence is TGTGCCAGCAGCTTGGCTGGGGGAAGGAGCACAGATACGCAGTATTTT. Looking up the rest from reference TRBV5-4 and TRBJ2-3 gives the full variable domain: ETGVTQSPTHLIKTRGQQVTLRCSSQSGHNTVSWYQQALGQGPQFIFQYYREEENGRGNFPPRFSGLQFPNYSSELNVNALELDDSALYLCASSLAGGRSTDTQYFGPGTRLTVL.

This rearrangement joins TRBV30 to TRBJ1-6, with a possible D match to TRBD1 (5 bases). The CDR3 length is 15 residues. In germline, CDR1 is GTSNPN, CDR2 SVGIG (reference sequence). The V gene lost 5 bases and the J gene lost 0 bases, with 11 bases spanning the gap. CDR3 nucleotide sequence: TGTGCCTGGCGCGCAGGGTACTCCTATAATTCACCCCTCCACTTT. Protein product: CAWRAGYSYNSPLHF.

The chain couples TRBV19 to TRBJ2-7, with D perhaps matching TRBD1 (5 bases). Trimming left V 4 bases short and J 4 bases short, with 5 bases between. Per the germline V gene, CDR1 is LNHDA and CDR2 is SQIVND (reference sequence). CDR3 length: 11 residues. The CDR3 sequence is CASSNRYEQYF. DNA for the CDR3: TGTGCCAGTAGTAACAGGTACGAGCAGTACTTC. The whole variable domain, remainder taken from reference TRBV19 and TRBJ2-7, is DGGITQSPKYLFRKEGQNVTLSCEQNLNHDAMYWYRQDPGQGLRLIYYSQIVNDFQKGDIAEGYSVSREKKESFPLTVTSAQKNPTAFYLCASSNRYEQYFGPGTRLTVT.

In DNA form, the CDR3 reads TGTGCCAGCAGTGCTGGCACCACGGCGGATGAAAAACTGTTTTTT. It encodes CASSAGTTADEKLFF. This chain joins TRBV2 and TRBJ1-4; unclear D gene. V lost 4 bases and J lost 6, with 15 bases in between. Germline V lookup: CDR1 SNHLY, CDR2 FYNNEI. This CDR3 has 15 residues.

The chain couples TRBV29-1 to TRBJ2-5; no clear D gene. The germline V gene has CDR1 SQVTM and CDR2 ANQGSEA. The CDR3 consists of 12 residues. The V gene lost 5 bases and the J gene lost 2 bases, with 9 bases spanning the gap. The CDR3: CSVSQSQETQYF. CDR3 bases: TGCAGCGTTAGCCAGAGTCAAGAGACCCAGTACTTC.

By its share, this clone is medium-sized. The gene calls are TRBV5-1 and TRBJ1-3; D gene ambiguous. This CDR3 is built from 14 residues. Germline V gives CDR1 SGHRS, CDR2 YFSETQ. V gave up 7 bases and J gave up 0 bases, with 11 bases separating them. The CDR3 coding sequence is TGCGCCAGCGGCCTCGGGGTCTCTGGAAACACCATATATTTT. It yields the protein CASGLGVSGNTIYF.

This rearrangement joins TRBV2 to TRBJ2-5, with TRBD1 matching over 7 bases. Germline CDR1 and CDR2: SNHLY and FYNNEI. This CDR3 has 15 residues. V dropped 4 bases and J dropped 2; count of bases not matched to a gene: 7. As DNA, the CDR3 is TGTGCCAGCAGTGGAGATCACAGGGGTCAAGAGACCCAGTACTTC. This gives the protein CASSGDHRGQETQYF.

V is TRBV7-2 and J is TRBJ2-3; D is uncertain. Germline CDR1 reads SGHTA; CDR2 reads FQGNSA. V was trimmed by 6 bases and J by 2 bases, leaving 9 bases between them. There are 13 residues in the CDR3. The CDR3 coding sequence is TGTGCCAGCAGGCTACCGCCCACAGATACGCAGTATTTT. It is translated as CASRLPPTDTQYF.

The chain couples TRBV6-1 to TRBJ1-3; D uncertain. Germline assignment: CDR1 MNHNS and CDR2 SASEGT. The CDR3 has 13 amino acids. Trimming shortened V by 4 bases and J by 8 bases, and 12 bases separated the two germline ends. CDR3 in amino acids: CASSVNRWDTIYF. The CDR3 bases are TGTGCCAGCAGTGTAAATAGATGGGACACCATATATTTT.

This clone was seen a single time. The chain joins TRBV5-1 to TRBJ2-3; no reliable D call. Germline-derived CDR1 and CDR2 are SGHRS and YFSETQ. This CDR3 spans 11 amino acids. V dropped 4 bases and J dropped 5 bases, with 5 bases sitting between them. The CDR3 region is CASSPGDTQYF. CDR3 DNA sequence: TGCGCCAGCAGCCCAGGAGATACGCAGTATTTT.

The CDR3 loop reads CASSLELQDLMTNYGYTF. DNA for the CDR3: TGTGCCAGCAGCTTGGAGTTGCAGGATCTTATGACTAACTATGGCTACACCTTC. The rearrangement uses TRBV5-4 and TRBJ1-2; D gene uncertain. The ends were cut back, 0 bases at V and 0 bases at J, with 18 bases in the middle. This CDR3 is 18 amino acids long. The germline gives CDR1 SGHNT, CDR2 YYREEE (reference sequence).

This chain uses TRBV5-5 with TRBJ1-5; D unclear. Between the trimmed V and J ends, which lost 1 base and 0 bases, there was a span of 20 bases. CDR1 and CDR2 (germline): SGHKS, YYEKEE (reference sequence). There are 19 residues in the CDR3. The CDR3 DNA follows: TGTGCCAGCAGCTTGAGGGATACAACGGGATCCTATAGCAATCAGCCCCAGCATTTT. This sequence encodes CASSLRDTTGSYSNQPQHF. Supplemented by reference TRBV5-5 and TRBJ1-5, the full variable domain reads DAGVTQSPTHLIKTRGQQVTLRCSPISGHKSVSWYQQVLGQGPQFIFQYYEKEERGRGNFPDRFSARQFPNYSSELNVNALLLGDSALYLCASSLRDTTGSYSNQPQHFGDGTRLSIL.

The chain joins TRBV5-6 to TRBJ1-2, with D possibly matching TRBD1 (5 bases). Germline loops: CDR1 SGHDT, CDR2 YYEEEE. The CDR3 runs 13 residues. Trimming took off 2 bases at V and 7 bases at J, with 12 bases between the two ends. CDR3 nucleotides: TGTGCCAGCAGCTTCGGGGGGGTTCGTGGCTACACCTTC. Protein: CASSFGGVRGYTF.

J is TRBJ2-1 and V is TRBV7-2, with 9 bases aligning to TRBD2. CDR3 length: 18 amino acids. From germline, CDR1 is SGHTA and CDR2 FQGNSA. The V segment lost 5 bases and the J segment 0 bases; nucleotides outside the gene matches: 11. CDR3 in DNA: TGTGCCAGCAGCACCCTTCCGTCGCGGGGGGGCTCCTACAATGAGCAGTTCTTC. It is translated as CASSTLPSRGGSYNEQFF.

The genes are TRBV28 and TRBJ1-4; D unresolved. Germline-derived CDR1 and CDR2 are MDHEN and SYDVKM. The CDR3 is 15 residues long. V dropped 6 bases and J dropped 1 base, with 12 bases sitting between them. The CDR3 loop is CASRWISETNEKLFF. DNA of the CDR3: TGTGCCAGCAGGTGGATATCCGAAACTAATGAAAAACTGTTTTTT.

V gene TRBV5-4 combines with J gene TRBJ2-3; no definite D call. Germline CDR1 and CDR2: SGHNT and YYREEE (reference sequence). This CDR3 spans 14 amino acids. Trimming removed 0 bases from V and 4 bases from J, with 9 bases in between. The CDR3 DNA sequence: TGTGCCAGCAGCTTGGATGGCAGATCAGATACGCAGTATTTT. Protein product: CASSLDGRSDTQYF.

This chain connects TRBV7-2 to TRBJ2-2, with 10 positions matching TRBD2. V shed 5 bases, J shed 5 bases, and the junction held 8 bases outside the gene matches. Germline loops: CDR1 SGHTA, CDR2 FQGNSA. This CDR3 spans 16 amino acids. In DNA, the CDR3 is TGTGCCAGCAGCCCAAGCGGGAGGGCCGGGACCGGGGAGCTGTTTTTT. Translated: CASSPSGRAGTGELFF. Filled out from reference TRBV7-2 and TRBJ2-2, the complete variable domain reads GAGVSQSPSNKVTEKGKDVELRCDPISGHTALYWYRQSLGQGLEFLIYFQGNSAPDKSGLPSDRFSAERTGGSVSTLTIQRTQQEDSAVYLCASSPSGRAGTGELFFGEGSRLTVL.

This clone appeared a few times. V usage is TRBV11-2 and J usage is TRBJ1-6; 7 positions agree with TRBD1. CDR3 length: 12 amino acids. J was trimmed by 16 bases and V by 5 bases; bases with no gene match: 8. The germline V gene encodes CDR1 SGHAT and CDR2 FQNNGV. The CDR3 reads CASSPNPGQLHF. The CDR3 DNA reads as TGTGCCAGCAGCCCAAATCCGGGACAGCTCCACTTT.

The chain uses TRBV6-5 and TRBJ1-2, with TRBD1 identical over 9 bases. Germline CDR1 MNHEY, CDR2 SVGAGI. Trimming took 2 bases from V and 4 from J; bases not matched to a gene: 5. This CDR3 has 15 residues. The CDR3 region has the DNA TGTGCCAGCAGTTACAAGGGACAGGGTCTCTATGGCTACACCTTC. This codes for CASSYKGQGLYGYTF.